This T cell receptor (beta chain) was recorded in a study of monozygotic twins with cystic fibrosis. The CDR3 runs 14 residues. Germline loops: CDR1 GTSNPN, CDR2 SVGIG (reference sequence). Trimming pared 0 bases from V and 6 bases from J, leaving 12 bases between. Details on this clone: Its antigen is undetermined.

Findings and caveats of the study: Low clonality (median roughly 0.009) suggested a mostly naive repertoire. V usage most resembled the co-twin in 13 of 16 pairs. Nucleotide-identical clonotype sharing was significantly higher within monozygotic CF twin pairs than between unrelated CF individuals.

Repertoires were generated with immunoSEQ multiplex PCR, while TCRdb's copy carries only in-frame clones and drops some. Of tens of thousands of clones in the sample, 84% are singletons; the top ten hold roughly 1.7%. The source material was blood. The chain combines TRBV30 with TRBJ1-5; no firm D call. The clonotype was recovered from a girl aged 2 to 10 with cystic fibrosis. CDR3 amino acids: CAWSVLGGSQPQHF. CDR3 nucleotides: TGTGCCTGGAGTGTACTAGGAGGGAGTCAGCCCCAGCATTTT.